These 23 T cell receptor beta chains came from one sample sequenced in a study of blood T cell repertoires in COVID-19. Some clones are missing from TCRdb's copy, which holds only in-frame ones; the method was immunoSEQ multiplex PCR. The sample shows 48,000 or so clones, over 75% of them seen only once. The sample taken for sequencing was peripheral blood. These receptors were taken from an older woman with acute or convalescent COVID-19.

The chain links TRBV6-1 to TRBJ1-5, with D perhaps matching TRBD1 (6 bases). V lost 1 base to trimming and J lost 3 bases, with 13 bases between them. Germline lookup yields CDR1 MNHNS and CDR2 SASEGT. The CDR3 extends over 16 amino acids. CDR3 sequence reads: CASSEGWGPDNQPQHF. The CDR3 DNA sequence: TGTGCCAGCAGTGAAGGGTGGGGGCCAGACAATCAGCCCCAGCATTTT.

The V gene is TRBV19, the J gene TRBJ2-1, with a weak D call TRBD1 (6 bases). V lost 6 bases and J lost 9, with 12 bases in between. This CDR3 comprises 12 residues. The germline V gene encodes CDR1 LNHDA and CDR2 SQIVND (reference sequence). The CDR3 is CASSPGVGEQFF. CDR3 DNA sequence: TGTGCCAGTAGCCCAGGGGTCGGTGAGCAGTTCTTC.

This chain connects TRBV7-9 to TRBJ2-7; D may be TRBD1 (5 bases). The germline V gene has CDR1 SEHNR and CDR2 FQNEAQ (reference sequence). Trimming left V 7 bases short and J 2 bases short, with 12 bases between. CDR3 length equals 13 residues. The CDR3 nucleotides read TGTGCCAGCAAATCAGGGCTTACCTACGAGCAGTACTTC. Protein sequence: CASKSGLTYEQYF.

V and J are TRBV3-1 (or the pseudogene TRBV3-2) and TRBJ2-5; 10 bases line up with TRBD2. J was trimmed by 2 bases and V by 1 base; bases with no gene match: 1. CDR1 LGHDT and CDR2 YNNKEL come from the germline V gene (reference sequence). The CDR3 totals 15 residues. CDR3 nucleotide sequence: TGTGCCAGCAGCCAAGCACTAGCGGGGCAAGAGACCCAGTACTTC. Its protein product is CASSQALAGQETQYF.

This chain uses TRBV19 with TRBJ2-1; 7 nucleotides match TRBD1. Germline CDR1 reads LNHDA; CDR2 reads SQIVND (reference sequence). This CDR3 spans 13 amino acids. J lost 1 base, V lost 11 bases, and 5 bases had no gene match. The CDR3 DNA follows: TGTGCCTCGACAGGGAGATCCTACAATGAGCAGTTCTTC. Amino acid sequence: CASTGRSYNEQFF.

This sequence joins TRBV10-3 and TRBJ1-1, with D tentatively TRBD1 (6 bases). The CDR3 length is 14 residues. Germline-derived CDR1 and CDR2 are ENHRY and SYGVKD. V was cut by 7 bases and J by 2 bases, with 14 bases left in between. The CDR3 region is CAINRAGDNTEAFF. The CDR3 nucleotides are TGTGCCATCAACCGGGCAGGGGATAACACTGAAGCTTTCTTT.

This clone was counted between two and nine times. The chain is built from TRBV5-1 and TRBJ1-2; D gene unclear. This CDR3 region has 16 residues. The germline V gene encodes CDR1 SGHRS and CDR2 YFSETQ. Trimming left V 0 bases short and J 2 bases short, with 14 bases between. The CDR3 DNA reads as TGCGCCAGCAGCTTGGCCTTTAGAGTGGAGAACTATGGCTACACCTTC. The encoded protein is CASSLAFRVENYGYTF.

This clone occurred once. V and J are TRBV5-1 and TRBJ1-5, with 10 bases identical to TRBD1. J gave up 5 bases and V 2 bases, and 4 bases lay outside the gene matches. The CDR3 loop spans 15 amino acids. Per the germline V gene, CDR1 is SGHRS and CDR2 is YFSETQ. CDR3: CASSLAGTGDQPQHF. The DNA for the CDR3 is TGCGCCAGCAGCTTAGCCGGGACAGGGGATCAGCCCCAGCATTTT.

This chain joins TRBV6-5 and TRBJ2-7; 14 nucleotides match TRBD2. The CDR3 has 16 residues. With V trimmed by 4 bases and J by 6 bases, 8 bases remained unmatched. Germline V gene lookup returns CDR1 MNHEY and CDR2 SVGAGI. The CDR3 coding sequence is TGTGCCAGCAGTTTCGGGACTAGCGGGGGACTGGGCGAGCAGTACTTC. Translated, it gives CASSFGTSGGLGEQYF.

The chain employs TRBV28 and TRBJ1-1, with D unclear. Trimming removed 10 bases at V and 0 bases at J, with 9 bases between. This CDR3 is built from 12 residues. The germline gives CDR1 MDHEN, CDR2 SYDVKM. The CDR3 nucleotides read TGTGCCACCACAGCCCTGAACACTGAAGCTTTCTTT. Amino acids: CATTALNTEAFF.

The chain is built from TRBV19 and TRBJ2-7, with D unclear. Trimming removed 7 bases at V and 0 bases at J, with 10 bases between. Germline V lookup: CDR1 LNHDA, CDR2 SQIVND (reference sequence). The CDR3 is 13 residues long. The CDR3 bases are TGTGCCAGTAAGTCGGAGAGCTCCTACGAGCAGTACTTC. It encodes CASKSESSYEQYF.

The chain couples TRBV18 to TRBJ1-5; 7 bases fit TRBD1. The junction had 5 bases not matched to a gene; V was cut back by 3 bases and J by 6 bases. There are 14 residues in the CDR3. CDR1 is KGHSH, CDR2 LQKENI, per germline. The CDR3 coding sequence is TGTGCCAGCTCACCGATAGGGGGCCGTCAGCCCCAGCATTTT. Its protein is CASSPIGGRQPQHF.

CDR3 DNA: TGTGCCAGCAGCTTGGCCGTTGGGGGGGCCGATGAAAAACTGTTTTTT. Translated: CASSLAVGGADEKLFF. The gene calls are TRBV5-8 and TRBJ1-4; tentatively, D is TRBD1 (6 bases). V lost 0 bases to trimming and J lost 6 bases, with 15 bases between them. CDR1 and CDR2 from the germline V gene are SGHTS and YDEGEE. This CDR3 contains 16 residues. The variable domain in full, completed from reference TRBV5-8 and TRBJ1-4, reads EAGVTQSPTHLIKTRGQQATLRCSPISGHTSVYWYQQALGLGLQFLLWYDEGEERNRGNFPPRFSGRQFPNYSSELNVNALELEDSALYLCASSLAVGGADEKLFFGSGTQLSVL.

This chain uses TRBV29-1 with TRBJ2-4, with 12 positions matching TRBD2. V lost 6 bases, J lost 5 bases, and 2 bases stayed unmatched. The CDR3 length is 13 residues. Germline V gene sequence: CDR1 SQVTM, CDR2 ANQGSEA. This CDR3 is CSVASGGENIQYF. CDR3 sequence (DNA): TGCAGCGTCGCTAGCGGGGGGGAAAACATTCAGTACTTC.

The chain is built from TRBV11-2 and TRBJ1-4; D uncertain. The germline V and J ends were trimmed by 1 base and 8 bases, with 5 bases remaining between them. CDR1 and CDR2 from the germline V gene are SGHAT and FQNNGV. This CDR3 has 12 amino acids. The CDR3 here is CASSLGGEKLFF. The CDR3 DNA is TGTGCCAGCAGCTTAGGTGGCGAAAAACTGTTTTTT.

V and J are TRBV7-3 and TRBJ2-1; TRBD1 matches at 8 bases. Germline assignment: CDR1 SGHTA and CDR2 FQGTGA. This CDR3 is 15 amino acids long. J was trimmed by 6 bases and V by 5 bases; bases with no gene match: 9. The CDR3, as DNA: TGTGCCAGCAGCCCGCCCGGGACAGGCGCCAATGAGCAGTTCTTC. It codes for CASSPPGTGANEQFF.

Only one count was recorded for this clone. The V gene is TRBV29-1, the J gene TRBJ2-5; TRBD1 matches 8 bases. CDR3 length: 14 amino acids. The junction had 11 bases not matched to a gene; V was cut back by 7 bases and J by 4 bases. In germline, CDR1 is SQVTM, CDR2 ANQGSEA. Written as DNA, the CDR3 is TGCAGCGGTCGGCAGGGGGCCGCCCGAGAGACCCAGTACTTC. It yields the protein CSGRQGAARETQYF. The whole variable domain, remainder taken from reference TRBV29-1 and TRBJ2-5, is SAVISQKPSRDICQRGTSLTIQCQVDSQVTMMFWYRQQPGQSLTLIATANQGSEATYESGFVIDKFPISRPNLTFSTLTVSNMSPEDSSIYLCSGRQGAARETQYFGPGTRLLVL.

This clone was detected only a few times. The V gene is TRBV6-1, the J gene TRBJ1-2; possibly TRBD1 for D (5 bases). Germline V gene data show CDR1 as MNHNS and CDR2 as SASEGT. V was shortened by 3 bases and J by 3 bases, with 11 bases between the two germline ends. CDR3 length: 14 residues. Here the CDR3 DNA reads TGTGCCAGCAGTGACGGGCAGGGATACTATGGCTACACCTTC. Amino acid sequence: CASSDGQGYYGYTF.

The chain combines TRBV5-4 with TRBJ2-2; D remains ambiguous. CDR1 is SGHNT, CDR2 YYREEE, per germline (reference sequence). The CDR3 sequence is 15 residues long. Between the trimmed V and J ends, which lost 4 bases and 8 bases, there was a span of 18 bases. This chain's CDR3 is CASSPPGGASGELFF. The CDR3 DNA reads as TGTGCCAGCAGCCCCCCTGGCGGTGCCTCTGGGGAGCTGTTTTTT.

The V gene is TRBV30, the J gene TRBJ1-5; perhaps TRBD1 as D (5 bases). Per the germline V gene, CDR1 is GTSNPN and CDR2 is SVGIG (reference sequence). CDR3 size: 13 residues. V shed 2 bases and J shed 1 base, with 6 bases lying between them. CDR3 bases: TGTGCCTGGAGTTCAGGGAGCAATCAGCCCCAGCATTTT. Encoded protein: CAWSSGSNQPQHF.

The chain has TRBV2 and TRBJ2-1, with TRBD2 matching 9 bases. The CDR3 totals 13 residues. The junction had 5 bases not matched to a gene; V was cut back by 7 bases and J by 7 bases. CDR1 is SNHLY, CDR2 FYNNEI, per germline. The CDR3 nucleotides are TGTGCCAGCATAGCGGGAGAAGGGAATGAGCAGTTCTTC. Encoded protein: CASIAGEGNEQFF.

This sequence joins TRBV5-1 and TRBJ2-5; 10 nucleotides match TRBD2. This CDR3 spans 15 amino acids. CDR1 and CDR2 (germline): SGHRS, YFSETQ. V was clipped by 7 bases and J by 3 bases; unmatched bases: 9. In DNA, the CDR3 is TGCGCCAGCCGGGAGTCCGGGACTAGCGAAGAGACCCAGTACTTC. It yields the protein CASRESGTSEETQYF.

The V and J genes are TRBV7-8 and TRBJ2-5; maybe TRBD1 (6 bases). This CDR3 has 16 amino acids. V was shortened by 0 bases and J by 5 bases, with 16 bases between the two germline ends. Germline V gene lookup returns CDR1 SGHVS and CDR2 FQNEAQ. The CDR3, as DNA: TGTGCCAGCAGCTTAGCGCTTACAGGGCTAGGGGAGACCCAGTACTTC. It is translated as CASSLALTGLGETQYF.